The T cell receptor beta chain under discussion was sequenced for a study of cytomegalovirus exposure and HLA in healthy donors. This clone was seen a few times. With 60 Vbeta and 13 Jbeta primers, the PCR was carried out. Clones were sequenced by immunoSEQ multiplex PCR, and TCRdb holds only the in-frame ones, with some missing. The sample holds around 150,000 clones, about four fifths seen once. CDR1 and CDR2 from the germline V gene are SGDLS and YYNGEE. CDR3 size: 23 residues. Trimming cost V 4 bases and J 0 bases; bases outside gene matches: 19. The clonotype was recovered from a man aged 35 to 55 in good health and CMV-seropositive. The chain has TRBV9 and TRBJ2-2; TRBD2 matches 15 bases. Sequencing input: PBMCs. The CDR3 is CASSLTTTSGLAGGLSNTGELFF. CDR3 DNA: TGTGCCAGCAGCCTTACAACCACCTCTGGACTAGCGGGGGGGCTCTCGAACACCGGGGAGCTGTTTTTT.